These 9 T cell receptor beta chains originate from one sample sequenced in a study of CD8+ T cells in alopecia areata. Sorting of pooled cutaneous lymph node cells used CD4, CD8alpha, NKG2D, NKG2ACE and other markers. TCR sequencing used cDNA made by reverse transcription of extracted RNA. Profiled with immunoSEQ multiplex PCR; TCRdb holds only in-frame clones, not every one. The specimen has under 350,000 clones, none found just once. The sequenced material came from CD4+ T cells sorted from a lymph node. The receptors were sampled from a C3H/HeJ mouse with alopecia areata. MHC haplotype here: H2-k.

Points on this clone: Germline and genes here are mouse. The CDR3 goes on 4 residues after the read ends, and that part is filled in from the germline J gene. Other DNA variants within this sample encode the same CDR3. J is TRBJ2-1 and V is TRBV14, with 7 positions matching TRBD1. After removal of 4 bases from V and 1 base from J, the junction contained 2 bases not matched to a gene. Germline V gene lookup returns CDR1 SGHDT and CDR2 FRDEAV. This CDR3 has 14 residues. The CDR3: CASSPGQNYAEQFF. CDR3 DNA, as far as it was read: TGTGCCAGCAGTCCGGGACAGAACTATGCT.

About this clone: A much larger clonotype is one base distant, so this may be a read error. The genes are named according to mouse. The CDR3 is cut off 4 residues early in the read; its end comes from the germline J gene. V and J are TRBV13-3 and TRBJ1-2, with 10 bases aligning to TRBD1. With V trimmed by 3 bases and J by 4 bases, 3 bases remained unmatched. The CDR3 contains 14 residues. Germline CDR1 reads NNHDY; CDR2 reads SYVADS. The CDR3 sequence is CASSGGQGSSDYTF. CDR3 DNA, as far as it was read: TGTGCCAGCAGTGGGGGACAGGGGAGCTCC.

This clone has just a few counts. Genes and germline are mouse. The sequence runs out 4 residues before the end of the CDR3; the remainder is reconstructed from the germline J gene. The rearrangement uses TRBV17 and TRBJ2-7; TRBD2 matches 7 bases. This CDR3 is 13 amino acids long. Germline V gene lookup returns CDR1 MNHDT and CDR2 YYDKIL. CDR3 loop: CASSRWGDYEQYF. CDR3 DNA, as far as it was read: TGTGCTAGCAGTAGGTGGGGGGATTAT.

Remarks on this clone: Mouse gene names and germline throughout. The read halts 4 residues ahead of the CDR3 end, with the missing end drawn from the germline J gene. V usage is TRBV12-1 and J usage is TRBJ2-3, with 8 bases lining up with TRBD2. From germline, CDR1 is SGHSN and CDR2 HYEKVE. The CDR3 extends over 15 amino acids. V lost 0 bases to trimming and J lost 2 bases; unmatched junction nucleotides: 3. The CDR3 protein is CASSLGGGTAETLYF. CDR3 DNA (partial): TGTGCCAGCTCTCTCGGGGGGGGCACTGCAGAA. The entire variable domain, with the rest obtained from reference TRBV12-1 and TRBJ2-3, is as follows: DSGVVQSPRHIIKEKGGRSVLTCIPISGHSNVVWYQQTLGKELKFLIQHYEKVERDKGFLPSRFSVQQFDDYHSEMNMSALELEDSAMYFCASSLGGGTAETLYFGSGTRLTVL.

A word on this clone: Here the gene names and germline are mouse. The CDR3 end falls 4 residues outside the read, so it is completed with the germline J gene. The chain joins TRBV5 to TRBJ2-2, with 7 bases fitting TRBD1. CDR3 length equals 14 residues. Trimming removed 5 bases from V and 4 bases from J; junction bases left unmatched: 4. Germline V CDR1 and CDR2: LGHNA, YNLKQL (reference sequence). CDR3: CASSGTGATGQLYF. The DNA read from the CDR3 is TGTGCCAGCAGCGGCACAGGGGCCACCGGG.

Comment on this clone: Each gene name is a mouse one. The CDR3 end lies 4 residues beyond the end of the read and is filled in from the germline J gene. The chain joins TRBV13-1 to TRBJ1-2; a weak D match, TRBD1 (5 bases). CDR1 and CDR2 from the germline V gene are NSHNY and SYGAGN. The CDR3 loop spans 13 amino acids. CDR3 region: CASRIREGSDYTF. The part of the CDR3 DNA that was read is TGTGCCAGCAGAATCAGGGAGGGGTCC.

With regard to this clone: Genes and germline come from the mouse. With the read ending 4 residues before the CDR3 end, the germline J gene is used to fill in that end. This chain joins TRBV31 and TRBJ2-1; D is unclear. Germline CDR1 GKSSPN, CDR2 SITVG. V lost 4 bases and J 4 bases, leaving 8 bases between the germline ends. CDR3 length: 12 residues. CDR3 in amino acids: CAWTLQYAEQFF. The CDR3 DNA, read in part, is TGTGCCTGGACCCTTCAGTATGCT.

With regard to this clone: All gene names here are mouse names. The missing CDR3 end, 4 residues past where the read stops, is filled in from the germline J gene. V is TRBV31 and J is TRBJ2-1; D gene uncertain. Germline lookup yields CDR1 GKSSPN and CDR2 SITVG. This CDR3 is built from 12 residues. The sequenced part of the CDR3 DNA is TGTGCCTGGAGTCTAATGGTGGCT. It is translated as CAWSLMVA. The full CDR3 is CAWSLMVAEQFF.

This clone was observed a handful of times. Each gene name is a mouse one. The read comes to an end 4 residues before the CDR3 does, leaving the germline J gene to fill in the end. V and J are TRBV13-1 and TRBJ2-2; 9 positions agree with TRBD2. Per the germline V gene, CDR1 is NSHNY and CDR2 is SYGAGN. V gave up 5 bases and J gave up 0 bases; unmatched junction bases: 2. The CDR3 runs to 15 residues. The CDR3 sequence: CASRRLGANTGQLYF. The covered CDR3 bases are TGTGCCAGCAGAAGACTGGGGGCAAACACCGGG.